This TCR beta chain was identified in a study of blood T cell repertoires in COVID-19. The wider study: The United States, Italy and Spain supplied acute and convalescent COVID-19 samples.

Germline CDR1 and CDR2: SNHLY and FYNNEI. Trimming shortened V by 0 bases and J by 3 bases, and 15 bases separated the two germline ends. There are 17 residues in the CDR3. Study members were between 18 and 89 years old and lived in over 20 US regions. Cohort placement rested on clinical history that participants reported themselves. TCRdb's copy holds only in-frame clones and misses some; the assay was immunoSEQ multiplex PCR. The data contain a few hundred thousand clones, 80% to 90% of them singletons. The specimen sequenced was PBMCs or T cells enriched from blood (not recorded which). The chain has TRBV2 and TRBJ2-1, with a weak D call TRBD1 (5 bases). This receptor was identified in an older woman who had recovered from COVID-19. The DNA for the CDR3 is TGTGCCAGCAGTGAAGCGCTTAGGGGCATAAGCTACAATGAGCAGTTCTTC. This gives the protein CASSEALRGISYNEQFF.